The clone carrying this T cell receptor (beta chain) was counted only a few times. What it binds is unknown. Repertoires were generated with immunoSEQ multiplex PCR, while TCRdb's copy carries only in-frame clones and drops some. Among more than 75,000 clones listed, 83% were seen once. This specimen comes from a study of T cell responses to AZD1222 COVID-19 vaccine. The study's findings and limits: Clonal diversity may have been underestimated in mostly white British donors. Among spike-specific TCRs, nearly half reportedly target unmutated variant regions. Baseline antibody screening turned up just a handful of seropositive AZD1222 recipients.

Unmatched junction bases numbered 9, after V lost 5 bases and J lost 9 bases. The CDR3 covers 16 residues. CDR1 is MDHEN, CDR2 SYDVKM, per germline. This TCR derives from an adult who received the AZD1222 COVID-19 vaccine. Sequenced here: peripheral blood, sampled 28 days after the second AZD1222 dose. This sequence joins TRBV28 and TRBJ2-1; 14 bases match TRBD2. The CDR3 nucleotides read TGTGCCAGCAGTCCCCGGACTAGCGGGAGGTGGTCTGAGCAGTTCTTC. Translating gives CASSPRTSGRWSEQFF.